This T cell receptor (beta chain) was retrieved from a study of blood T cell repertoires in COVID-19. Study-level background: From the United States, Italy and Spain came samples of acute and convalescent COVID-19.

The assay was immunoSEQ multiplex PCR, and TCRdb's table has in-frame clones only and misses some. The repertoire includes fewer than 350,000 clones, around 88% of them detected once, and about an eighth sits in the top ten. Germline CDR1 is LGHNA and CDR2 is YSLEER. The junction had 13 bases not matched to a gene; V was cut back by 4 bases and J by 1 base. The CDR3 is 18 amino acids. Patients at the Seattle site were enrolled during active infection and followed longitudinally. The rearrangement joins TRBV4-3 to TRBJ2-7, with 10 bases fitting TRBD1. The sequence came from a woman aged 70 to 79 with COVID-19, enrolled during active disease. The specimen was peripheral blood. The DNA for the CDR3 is TGCGCCAGCAGCCTCGAATACCTCGGGACAGGGGCGTCCTACGAGCAGTACTTC. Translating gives CASSLEYLGTGASYEQYF.